This TCR beta chain was identified during a study of blood T cell repertoires in COVID-19. About the research overall: Italy, Spain and the United States were the sources of the convalescent and acute COVID-19 samples.

Using immunoSEQ multiplex PCR, the repertoire was profiled, and TCRdb retains in-frame clones only, with some absent. The data contain roughly 380,000 clones, roughly nine tenths of them singletons. In assigning cohorts, the study relied on participant-reported clinical history. Donors of Cohort 3 who recovered were those that had two negative PCRs, clearance, or symptom resolution. Specimen: PBMCs or T cells enriched from blood (not recorded which). The TCR originated in a woman aged 25-40 years who had recovered from COVID-19.

This CDR3 is CASSNRPTDFTYEQYF. CDR3 in DNA: TGTGCCAGCAGCAACCGACCGACAGATTTCACCTACGAGCAGTACTTC. The V call is TRBV21-1, the J call TRBJ2-7; no check of the table's D call, TRBD1, against the DNA was made. TRBV21-1 constitutes a pseudogene. The CDR3 consists of 16 residues.